This T cell receptor beta chain was recorded in a study of CD8 T cells in Susac syndrome. Roughly 0.45 to 1 ug RNA was reverse transcribed with random hexamers. The method of amplification for TCR beta CDR3 was immunoSEQ multiplex PCR, covering 54 Vbeta and 13 Jbeta. MiXCR was run by TCRdb on the immunoSEQ multiplex PCR reads, yielding one entry per CDR3 protein. The sample yields fewer than 350,000 distinct CDR3 sequences, 65% to 90% seen once. The germline V gene encodes CDR1 MNHEY and CDR2 SMNVEV (reference sequence). The CDR3 runs to 15 residues. Between the trimmed V and J ends, which lost 3 bases and 4 bases, there was a span of 15 bases. Peripheral blood CD8+ and CD4+ T cells were profiled by TCR beta sequencing. Treatment-naive patients with stable or active relapsing-remitting disease served as multiple sclerosis controls. Through negative isolation, CD4+ and CD8+ T cells were obtained, while TEMRA cells were enriched using FACS.

The genes are TRBV27 and TRBJ1-2; the D is unclear. This clonotype was obtained from a human donor with multiple sclerosis. Sequencing was done on a sample of CD8+ T cells from PBMCs. The DNA of the CDR3 is TGTGCCAGCAGTTTCGCGGGTGGACGGTTCTATGGCTACACCTTC. It is translated as CASSFAGGRFYGYTF.